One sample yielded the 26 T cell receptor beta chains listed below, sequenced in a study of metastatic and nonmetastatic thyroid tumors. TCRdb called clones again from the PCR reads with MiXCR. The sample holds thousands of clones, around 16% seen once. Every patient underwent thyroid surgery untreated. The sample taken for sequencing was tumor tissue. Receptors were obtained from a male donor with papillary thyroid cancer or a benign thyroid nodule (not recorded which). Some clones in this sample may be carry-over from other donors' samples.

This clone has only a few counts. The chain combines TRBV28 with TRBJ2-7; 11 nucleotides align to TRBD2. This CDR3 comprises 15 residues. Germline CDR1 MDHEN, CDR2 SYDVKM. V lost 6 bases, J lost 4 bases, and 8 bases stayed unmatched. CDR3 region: CASRTTSGRTYEQYF. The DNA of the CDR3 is TGTGCCAGCAGGACAACTAGCGGGAGAACATACGAGCAGTACTTC.

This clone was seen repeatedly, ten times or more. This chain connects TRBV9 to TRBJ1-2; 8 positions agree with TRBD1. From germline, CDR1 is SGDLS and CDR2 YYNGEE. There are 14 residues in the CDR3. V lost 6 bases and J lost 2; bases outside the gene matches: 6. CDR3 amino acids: CASIRRGLNYGYTF. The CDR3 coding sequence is TGTGCCAGCATCCGCAGGGGGCTGAACTATGGCTACACCTTC.

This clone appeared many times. Written as DNA, the CDR3 is TGTGCCAGCAGCGCCCGGTACTCCTACGAGCAGTACTTC. It encodes CASSARYSYEQYF. V is TRBV3-1 and J is TRBJ2-7, with D unresolved. V was trimmed by 5 bases and J by 0 bases, leaving 8 bases between them. The CDR3 spans 13 residues. Germline loops: CDR1 LGHDT, CDR2 YNNKEL (reference sequence).

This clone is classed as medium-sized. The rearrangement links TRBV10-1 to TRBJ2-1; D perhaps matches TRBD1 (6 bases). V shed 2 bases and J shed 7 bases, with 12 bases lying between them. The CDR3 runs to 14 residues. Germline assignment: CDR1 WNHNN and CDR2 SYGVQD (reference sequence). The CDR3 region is CASSEEGHVNEQFF. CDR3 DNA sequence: TGCGCCAGCAGTGAGGAGGGACACGTAAATGAGCAGTTCTTC.

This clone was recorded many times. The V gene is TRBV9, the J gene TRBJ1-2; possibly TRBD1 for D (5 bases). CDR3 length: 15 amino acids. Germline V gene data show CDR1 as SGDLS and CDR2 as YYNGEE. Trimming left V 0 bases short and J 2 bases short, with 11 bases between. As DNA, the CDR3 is TGTGCCAGCAGCGTAGATGGGACCGACAACTATGGCTACACCTTC. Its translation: CASSVDGTDNYGYTF.

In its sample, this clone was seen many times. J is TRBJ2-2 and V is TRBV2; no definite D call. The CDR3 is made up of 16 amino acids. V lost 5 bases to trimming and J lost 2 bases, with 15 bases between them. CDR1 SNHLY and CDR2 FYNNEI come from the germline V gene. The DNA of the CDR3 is TGTGCCAGCAGTCTCCTTGGAATAACCAACACCGGGGAGCTGTTTTTT. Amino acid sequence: CASSLLGITNTGELFF.

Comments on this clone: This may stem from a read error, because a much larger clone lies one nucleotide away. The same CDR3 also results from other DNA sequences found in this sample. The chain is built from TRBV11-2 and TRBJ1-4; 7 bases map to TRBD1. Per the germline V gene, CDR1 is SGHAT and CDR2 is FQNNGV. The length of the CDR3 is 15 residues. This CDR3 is CASSFYRGTNEKLFF. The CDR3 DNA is TGCGCCAGCAGCTTCTACAGGGGAACCAATGAAAAACTGTTTTTT.

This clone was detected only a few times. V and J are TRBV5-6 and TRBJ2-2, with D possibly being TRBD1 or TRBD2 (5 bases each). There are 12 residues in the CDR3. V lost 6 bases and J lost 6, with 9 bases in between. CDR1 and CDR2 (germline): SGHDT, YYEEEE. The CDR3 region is CASIRGAGELFF. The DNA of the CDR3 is TGTGCCAGCATCAGAGGGGCCGGGGAGCTGTTTTTT.

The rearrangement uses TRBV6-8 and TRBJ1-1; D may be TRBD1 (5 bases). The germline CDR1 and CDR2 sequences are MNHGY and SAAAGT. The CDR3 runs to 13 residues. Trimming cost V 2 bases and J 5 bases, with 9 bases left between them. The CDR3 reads CASSYGGGTEAFF. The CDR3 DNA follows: TGTGCCAGCAGTTACGGGGGAGGGACTGAAGCTTTCTTT.

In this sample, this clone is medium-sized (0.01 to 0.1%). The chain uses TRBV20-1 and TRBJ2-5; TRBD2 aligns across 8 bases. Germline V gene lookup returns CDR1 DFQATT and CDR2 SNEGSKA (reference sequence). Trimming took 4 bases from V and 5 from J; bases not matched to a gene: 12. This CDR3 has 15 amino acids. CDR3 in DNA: TGCAGTGCTACCCCCCTCGGGAGGGCCGGTGAGACCCAGTACTTC. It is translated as CSATPLGRAGETQYF.

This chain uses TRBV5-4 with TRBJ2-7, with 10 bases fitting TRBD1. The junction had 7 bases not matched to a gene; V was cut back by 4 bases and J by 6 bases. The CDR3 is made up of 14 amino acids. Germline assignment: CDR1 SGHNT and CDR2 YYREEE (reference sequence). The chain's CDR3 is CASSRPGTGVEQYF. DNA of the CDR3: TGTGCCAGCAGCCGTCCCGGGACAGGGGTCGAGCAGTACTTC.

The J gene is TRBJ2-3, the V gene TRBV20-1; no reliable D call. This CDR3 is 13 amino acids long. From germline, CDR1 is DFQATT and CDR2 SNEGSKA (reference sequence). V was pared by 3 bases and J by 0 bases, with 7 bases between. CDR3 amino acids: CSASLDSTDTQYF. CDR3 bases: TGCAGTGCTAGTTTGGATAGCACAGATACGCAGTATTTT.

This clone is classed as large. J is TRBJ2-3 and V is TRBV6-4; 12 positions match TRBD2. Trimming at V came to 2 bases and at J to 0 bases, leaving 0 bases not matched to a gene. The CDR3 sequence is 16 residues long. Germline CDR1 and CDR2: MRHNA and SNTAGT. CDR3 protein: CASSDLAGGSTDTQYF. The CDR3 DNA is TGTGCCAGCAGTGACCTAGCGGGAGGGAGCACAGATACGCAGTATTTT.

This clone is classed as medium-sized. CDR3 sequence (DNA): TGTGCCAGTAGTATTTCTCCAGATCCCTCCTACGAGCAGTACTTC. Its translation is CASSISPDPSYEQYF. The chain links TRBV19 to TRBJ2-7; D is ambiguous. The ends were cut back, 3 bases at V and 0 bases at J, with 12 bases in the middle. From germline, CDR1 is LNHDA and CDR2 SQIVND (reference sequence). This CDR3 comprises 15 residues.

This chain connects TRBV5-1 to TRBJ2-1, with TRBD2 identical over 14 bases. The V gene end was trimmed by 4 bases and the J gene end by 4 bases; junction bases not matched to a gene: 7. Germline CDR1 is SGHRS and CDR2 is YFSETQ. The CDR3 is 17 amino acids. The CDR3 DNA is TGCGCCAGCAGCACCGGGACTAGCGGGAGATTTTACAATGAGCAGTTCTTC. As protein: CASSTGTSGRFYNEQFF.

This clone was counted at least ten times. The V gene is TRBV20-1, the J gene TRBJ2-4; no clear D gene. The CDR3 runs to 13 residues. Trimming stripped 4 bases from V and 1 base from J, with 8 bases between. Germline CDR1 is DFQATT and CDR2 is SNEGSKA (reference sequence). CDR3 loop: CSAIVGAKNIQYF. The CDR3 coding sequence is TGCAGTGCTATAGTAGGGGCCAAAAACATTCAGTACTTC.

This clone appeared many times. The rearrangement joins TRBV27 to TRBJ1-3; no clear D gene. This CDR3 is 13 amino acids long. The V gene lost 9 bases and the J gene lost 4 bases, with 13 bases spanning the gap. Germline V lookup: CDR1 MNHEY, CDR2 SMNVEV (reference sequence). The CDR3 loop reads CASRRVGGNTIYF. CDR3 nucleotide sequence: TGTGCCAGTCGGAGGGTGGGAGGAAACACCATATATTTT.

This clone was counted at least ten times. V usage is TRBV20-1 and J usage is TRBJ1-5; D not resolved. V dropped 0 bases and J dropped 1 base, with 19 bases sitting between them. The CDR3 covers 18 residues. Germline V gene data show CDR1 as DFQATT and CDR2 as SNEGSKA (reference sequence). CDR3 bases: TGCAGTGCTAGAGATCTCTTGGGCAGGACGCTGAGCAATCAGCCCCAGCATTTT. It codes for CSARDLLGRTLSNQPQHF.

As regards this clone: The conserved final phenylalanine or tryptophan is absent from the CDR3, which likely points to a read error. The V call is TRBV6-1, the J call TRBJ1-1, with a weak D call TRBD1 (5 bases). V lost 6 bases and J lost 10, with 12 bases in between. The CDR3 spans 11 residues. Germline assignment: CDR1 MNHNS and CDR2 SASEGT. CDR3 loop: CASSGGYGAFL. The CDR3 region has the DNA TGTGCCAGCAGCGGGGGGTACGGAGCTTTCCTT.

As DNA, the CDR3 is TGTGCCAGCAGCTTTCAACAGGTCAACACCGGGGAGCTGTTTTTT. Translation: CASSFQQVNTGELFF. The V and J genes are TRBV5-6 and TRBJ2-2; weak D call: TRBD1 (5 bases). Trimming removed 2 bases at V and 2 bases at J, with 10 bases between. The CDR3 spans 15 residues. CDR1 and CDR2 from the germline V gene are SGHDT and YYEEEE.

The CDR3 protein is CASSPLWGRNGEQYF. As DNA, the CDR3 is TGTGCCAGCAGCCCCTTGTGGGGGAGGAACGGGGAGCAGTACTTC. The genes are TRBV11-2 and TRBJ2-7; a weak D match, TRBD2 (6 bases). This CDR3 is 15 amino acids long. The V end was cut by 5 bases, the J end by 7 bases, with 21 bases between. Germline V CDR1 and CDR2: SGHAT, FQNNGV.

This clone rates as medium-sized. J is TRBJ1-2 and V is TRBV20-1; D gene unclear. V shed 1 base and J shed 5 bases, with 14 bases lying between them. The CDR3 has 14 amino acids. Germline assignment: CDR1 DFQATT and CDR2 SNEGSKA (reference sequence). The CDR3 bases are TGCAGTGCTAGAGGTTCCGCAAGTGGGTATGGCTACACCTTC. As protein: CSARGSASGYGYTF.

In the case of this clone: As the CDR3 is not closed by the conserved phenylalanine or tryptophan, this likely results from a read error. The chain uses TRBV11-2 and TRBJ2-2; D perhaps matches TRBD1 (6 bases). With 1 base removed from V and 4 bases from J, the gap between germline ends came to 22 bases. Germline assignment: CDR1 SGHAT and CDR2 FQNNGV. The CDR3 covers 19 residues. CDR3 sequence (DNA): TGTGCCAGCAGCTTAGGGATCGGTCGGACAGCCCTCTTCACCGGGGAGCTGTTTTCT. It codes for CASSLGIGRTALFTGELFS.

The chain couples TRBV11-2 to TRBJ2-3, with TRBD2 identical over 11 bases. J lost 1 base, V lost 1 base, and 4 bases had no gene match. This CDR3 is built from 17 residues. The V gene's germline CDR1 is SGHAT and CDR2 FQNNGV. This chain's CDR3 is CASSLGLAGLGTDTQYF. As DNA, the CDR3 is TGTGCCAGCAGCTTAGGACTAGCGGGATTAGGCACAGATACGCAGTATTTT.

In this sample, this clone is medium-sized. The CDR3 region is CASSGGLAGTPSTDTQYF. CDR3 DNA sequence: TGTGCCAGTAGTGGGGGACTAGCGGGGACACCTAGCACAGATACGCAGTATTTT. The chain is built from TRBV19 and TRBJ2-3; 13 positions match TRBD2. V shed 5 bases and J 0 bases; nucleotides not matched to a gene: 8. The CDR3 sequence is 18 residues long. Germline-derived CDR1 and CDR2 are LNHDA and SQIVND (reference sequence).

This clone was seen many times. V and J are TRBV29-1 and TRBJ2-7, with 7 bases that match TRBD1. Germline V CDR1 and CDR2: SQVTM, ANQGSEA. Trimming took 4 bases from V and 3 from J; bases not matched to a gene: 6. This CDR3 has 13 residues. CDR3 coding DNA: TGCAGCGTTGTCGGACAGGCGAACTACGAGCAGTACTTC. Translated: CSVVGQANYEQYF.